The rows below give T cell receptor beta chains drawn from one sample of a study of T cell changes during pregnancy in multiple sclerosis. The data were produced by immunoSEQ multiplex PCR, yet TCRdb's version contains in-frame clones alone and is incomplete. The table lists about 130,000 clones, roughly 95% of them singletons. The starting material was peripheral blood, obtained after pregnancy. These receptors all stem from a female donor with multiple sclerosis, enrolled in a pregnancy study. The conserved cysteine and the conserved F or W are not part of the CDR3 here. Not all rows give a size; the values are once, few, many and, for expanded clones, a class.

TRBJ2-1	TRBV7-6	-	11	ASSSAGGNEQF
TRBJ2-5	TRBV6-5	-	13	ASRFGRAFQETQY
TRBJ2-6	TRBV5-6	-	14	ASSLDRYSGANVLT
TRBJ2-5	TRBV7-9	-	12	ASSGVAGEETQY
TRBJ2-2	TRBV7-2	-	16	ASSLNRSPTSYTGELF
TRBJ1-2	TRBV18	-	14	ASSPPGTDRGVGYT
TRBJ2-3	TRBV6-5	-	13	ASSQLAGAADTQY
TRBJ2-7	TRBV5-1	-	11	ASSPTGSYEQY
TRBJ2-3	TRBV27	-	14	ASTPVGTGGTDTQY
TRBJ2-3	TRBV7-8	-	14	ASSLKTGGLKDTQY
TRBJ2-6	TRBV9	once	18	ASSVGGQPAGSSGANVLT